The clone carrying this T cell receptor beta chain showed up just once. The antigen is not known. V was cut by 2 bases and J by 8 bases, with 7 bases left in between. The germline V gene has CDR1 MDHEN and CDR2 SYDVKM. This CDR3 has 12 residues. The data belong to a study of OX40 agonist ivuxolimab in advanced cancers. On the study more broadly: Males comprised over 80% of the group, whose mean age was 60 years (range roughly 20 to 90). Notes on the study in general: Also showing low normalized T-cell clonal expansion were some of the nonresponders. Low clonal expansion, among the lowest seen, marked partial responders at 0.1-3.0 mg/kg. CD8+ T cells averaged more expanded clones than CD4+.

The table came from immunoSEQ multiplex PCR; TCRdb's copy has only in-frame clones and leaves some out. The table has 65,000 to 85,000 clones, 85% seen once. This receptor was obtained from an adult with an advanced solid tumor such as melanoma, head and neck, liver or kidney cancer. The sample was CD4+ or CD8+ T cells sorted from blood, taken in a trial of the OX40 agonist ivuxolimab. V and J are TRBV28 and TRBJ1-5; no clear D. This CDR3 is CASSLRGKPQHF. The CDR3 DNA reads as TGTGCCAGCAGTTTAAGAGGGAAGCCCCAGCATTTT.